What follows are 24 T cell receptor beta chains derived from one specimen sequenced in a study of cytomegalovirus exposure and HLA in healthy donors. TCRdb keeps only in-frame clones here, not all; method: immunoSEQ multiplex PCR. The sample contains 150,000 or so clones, around 89% of which appear only once. The specimen was PBMCs. These receptors all stem from a woman aged 25 to 45 in good health and CMV-seropositive.

The chain has TRBV2 and TRBJ1-5, with D possibly matching TRBD1 (5 bases). V was cut by 6 bases and J by 3 bases, with 9 bases left in between. The CDR3 spans 13 residues. Looked up from germline, CDR1 is SNHLY and CDR2 is FYNNEI. As DNA, the CDR3 is TGTGCCAGCAGGGACATTTACAATCAGCCCCAGCATTTT. Its protein is CASRDIYNQPQHF.

The chain recombines TRBV7-2 with TRBJ2-5; D is ambiguous. V was cut by 1 base and J by 2 bases, with 8 bases left in between. The germline V gene encodes CDR1 SGHTA and CDR2 FQGNSA. This CDR3 region has 14 residues. The CDR3 spells CASSLVVSQETQYF. The CDR3 DNA follows: TGTGCCAGCAGCTTAGTCGTCAGTCAAGAGACCCAGTACTTC.

The chain couples TRBV2 to TRBJ2-1, with 15 bases aligning to TRBD2. This CDR3 region has 15 residues. The V gene's germline CDR1 is SNHLY and CDR2 FYNNEI. The V gene end was trimmed by 7 bases and the J gene end by 9 bases; junction bases not matched to a gene: 7. The CDR3 loop reads CASTYGLAGGGEQFF. DNA for the CDR3: TGTGCCAGCACCTACGGACTAGCGGGGGGGGGTGAGCAGTTCTTC.

V gene TRBV27 combines with J gene TRBJ2-7, with TRBD2 identical over 8 bases. This CDR3 region has 14 residues. Looked up from germline, CDR1 is MNHEY and CDR2 is SMNVEV (reference sequence). After removal of 4 bases from V and 6 bases from J, the junction contained 8 bases not matched to a gene. The CDR3 sequence: CASSWVFGGGEQYF. The DNA of the CDR3 is TGTGCCAGCAGTTGGGTCTTCGGGGGGGGCGAGCAGTACTTC.

This chain joins TRBV20-1 and TRBJ2-5; no definite D call. The germline V gene has CDR1 DFQATT and CDR2 SNEGSKA (reference sequence). The V gene lost 5 bases and the J gene lost 5 bases, with 9 bases spanning the gap. The CDR3 extends over 11 amino acids. The CDR3 DNA sequence: TGCAGTGCTCACTCCGTGGAGACCCAGTACTTC. It specifies CSAHSVETQYF.

The chain combines TRBV25-1 with TRBJ1-4; TRBD1 is a possible D gene (6 bases). Trimming shortened V by 2 bases and J by 0 bases, and 16 bases separated the two germline ends. CDR1 is MGHDK, CDR2 SYGVNS, per germline. The length of the CDR3 is 18 residues. Here the CDR3 DNA reads TGTGCCAGCAGTGAACTCTACATTGGACAGACAACTAATGAAAAACTGTTTTTT. It translates to CASSELYIGQTTNEKLFF.

This chain uses TRBV19 with TRBJ1-1; D gene ambiguous. The CDR3 is 13 residues long. V gave up 3 bases and J gave up 1 base, with 6 bases separating them. Germline V lookup: CDR1 LNHDA, CDR2 SQIVND (reference sequence). Here the CDR3 reads CASSIKRNTEAFF. CDR3 bases: TGTGCCAGTAGTATCAAGCGGAACACTGAAGCTTTCTTT.

V and J are TRBV19 and TRBJ1-5; TRBD1 agrees at 7 bases. V shed 4 bases and J 4 bases; nucleotides not matched to a gene: 7. Germline-derived CDR1 and CDR2 are LNHDA and SQIVND (reference sequence). The CDR3 is 15 residues long. CDR3 bases: TGTGCCAGTAGTAGTTCCTCGGGACAGAATCAGCCCCAGCATTTT. This sequence encodes CASSSSSGQNQPQHF.

The gene calls are TRBV18 and TRBJ2-5; TRBD1 matches 11 bases. The germline gives CDR1 KGHSH, CDR2 LQKENI. The CDR3 length is 15 residues. Unmatched junction bases numbered 3, after V lost 1 base and J lost 5 bases. Written as DNA, the CDR3 is TGTGCCAGCTCACCACGGACAGGGGGCAGGGAGACCCAGTACTTC. As protein: CASSPRTGGRETQYF.

The chain uses TRBV11-2 and TRBJ2-7, with D tentatively TRBD1 (8 bases). V gave up 3 bases and J gave up 4 bases, with 16 bases separating them. Germline V lookup: CDR1 SGHAT, CDR2 FQNNGV. This CDR3 is 15 amino acids long. CDR3 bases: TGTGCCAGCAGCTTCACAGGGGGGGAGGAATACGAGCAGTACTTC. Protein sequence: CASSFTGGEEYEQYF.

In DNA, the CDR3 is TGTGCCAGCAGCCCAGCTACGGACAGGGCCATGGGCTACACCTTC. Protein product: CASSPATDRAMGYTF. The chain joins TRBV28 to TRBJ1-2; 8 positions match TRBD1. Looked up from germline, CDR1 is MDHEN and CDR2 is SYDVKM. The length of the CDR3 is 15 residues. The V and J ends lost 6 bases and 8 bases, in that order; junction bases with no gene match: 14.

The chain has TRBV6-5 and TRBJ2-3; 10 positions agree with TRBD2. The CDR3 is 14 residues long. Per germline, CDR1 MNHEY and CDR2 SVGAGI. V lost 7 bases and J lost 5; bases outside the gene matches: 6. CDR3 in amino acids: CASTPSGRVDTQYF. The CDR3 coding sequence is TGTGCCAGCACCCCTAGCGGGAGAGTAGATACGCAGTATTTT.

V and J are TRBV18 and TRBJ2-7; 10 bases are shared with TRBD1. The V and J ends lost 4 bases and 6 bases, in that order; junction bases with no gene match: 12. Per germline, CDR1 KGHSH and CDR2 LQKENI. The CDR3 has 16 amino acids. DNA for the CDR3: TGTGCCAGCTCACACTCCGGGACAGGGGTCTTGGGCGAGCAGTACTTC. Residues: CASSHSGTGVLGEQYF.

The sample holds a few counts of this clone. The V gene is TRBV5-1, the J gene TRBJ2-7; 10 bases align to TRBD2. Germline V lookup: CDR1 SGHRS, CDR2 YFSETQ. V lost 6 bases to trimming and J lost 5 bases; unmatched junction nucleotides: 8. The CDR3 is made up of 14 amino acids. This chain's CDR3 is CASNTAGTSDEQYF. CDR3 DNA: TGCGCCAGCAACACTGCCGGGACTAGCGACGAGCAGTACTTC.

This clone was seen once. The V call is TRBV4-2, the J call TRBJ1-5, with no clear D. The CDR3 spans 16 residues. Trimming took off 0 bases at V and 4 bases at J, with 13 bases between the two ends. Germline assignment: CDR1 LGHNA and CDR2 YNFKEQ. CDR3 residues: CASSQETGGRNQPQHF. The CDR3 DNA sequence: TGTGCCAGCAGCCAAGAAACGGGCGGGAGGAATCAGCCCCAGCATTTT.

The genes are TRBV28 and TRBJ1-2; 8 bases match TRBD1. CDR1 MDHEN and CDR2 SYDVKM come from the germline V gene. The CDR3 covers 14 residues. V trimming: 6 bases; J trimming: 4 bases; junction bases outside the gene matches: 7. CDR3 nucleotide sequence: TGTGCCAGCAGCTCCACGGACAGGGCCTATGGCTACACCTTC. It codes for CASSSTDRAYGYTF.

The V gene is TRBV5-1, the J gene TRBJ2-1; 7 nucleotides line up with TRBD2. Germline values: CDR1 SGHRS, CDR2 YFSETQ. The CDR3 covers 14 residues. The V gene end was trimmed by 0 bases and the J gene end by 9 bases; junction bases not matched to a gene: 6. CDR3 sequence reads: CASSLAEGGTEQFF. The CDR3 DNA follows: TGCGCCAGCAGCTTGGCGGAGGGAGGGACTGAGCAGTTCTTC.

The J gene is TRBJ2-3, the V gene TRBV4-1; perhaps TRBD1 as D (5 bases). Germline V gene sequence: CDR1 MGHRA, CDR2 YSYEKL. The CDR3 consists of 14 residues. The V gene lost 0 bases and the J gene lost 3 bases, with 7 bases spanning the gap. The CDR3 sequence is CASSQDQGTDTQYF. The CDR3 DNA reads TGCGCCAGCAGCCAAGACCAGGGAACAGATACGCAGTATTTT.

This rearrangement joins TRBV27 to TRBJ1-5; tentatively, D is TRBD1 (6 bases). Germline-derived CDR1 and CDR2 are MNHEY and SMNVEV (reference sequence). V lost 3 bases and J lost 4, with 16 bases in between. This CDR3 is built from 16 residues. CDR3 sequence: CASSLVYRDSNQPQHF. CDR3 bases: TGTGCCAGCAGTTTGGTTTACAGGGATAGTAATCAGCCCCAGCATTTT.

The chain combines TRBV9 with TRBJ2-3; D is undetermined. The V end lost 5 bases, the J end lost 1 base, and 11 bases lay between the germline ends. CDR3 length equals 14 residues. CDR1 is SGDLS and CDR2 is YYNGEE in the germline V gene. The CDR3 is CASSASVGTDTQYF. The CDR3 DNA is TGTGCCAGCAGTGCGAGCGTCGGCACAGATACGCAGTATTTT.

CDR3 sequence reads: CASSLGQASYGYTF. The CDR3 DNA is TGTGCCAGCAGCTTGGGACAGGCTTCCTATGGCTACACCTTC. The rearrangement uses TRBV5-5 and TRBJ1-2, with D possibly matching TRBD1 (6 bases). The CDR3 runs to 14 residues. The germline V and J ends were trimmed by 0 bases and 4 bases, with 10 bases remaining between them. CDR1 is SGHKS, CDR2 YYEKEE, per germline (reference sequence).

The gene calls are TRBV27 and TRBJ2-1; 9 bases map to TRBD2. V gave up 4 bases and J gave up 6 bases; unmatched junction bases: 16. The CDR3 sequence is 18 residues long. Germline V gives CDR1 MNHEY, CDR2 SMNVEV (reference sequence). This CDR3 is CASSSDLLGLAPSNEQFF. CDR3 nucleotides: TGTGCCAGCAGTTCCGACCTACTGGGACTAGCCCCTTCCAATGAGCAGTTCTTC.

The chain's CDR3 is CASSPQGARNTEAFF. CDR3 DNA: TGTGCCAGCAGCCCACAGGGGGCGCGGAACACTGAAGCTTTCTTT. The genes are TRBV7-9 and TRBJ1-1; TRBD1 matches 9 bases. Per germline, CDR1 SEHNR and CDR2 FQNEAQ (reference sequence). The CDR3 sequence is 15 residues long. V lost 5 bases to trimming and J lost 1 base; unmatched junction nucleotides: 5.

This clone was counted a single time. V usage is TRBV28 and J usage is TRBJ1-1; no reliable D call. V lost 2 bases and J 3 bases, leaving 7 bases between the germline ends. There are 13 residues in the CDR3. The germline V gene encodes CDR1 MDHEN and CDR2 SYDVKM. CDR3: CASSLVLDTEAFF. The CDR3 region has the DNA TGTGCCAGCAGTTTAGTCTTAGACACTGAAGCTTTCTTT.